This record concerns one T cell receptor beta chain sequence. Method: immunoSEQ multiplex PCR; TCRdb's copy keeps in-frame clones and lacks some. The sample lists 65,000 or so clones, approximately 94% occurring once. CD4+ T cells from unexposed donors were obtained before the COVID-19 pandemic (2011-2018). The CDR3 sequence is 16 residues long. Trimming left V 0 bases short and J 2 bases short, with 10 bases between. Germline V gene data show CDR1 as LNHNV and CDR2 as YYDKDF (reference sequence). The data belong to a study of CD4 T cells in relation to SARS-CoV-2 and coronaviruses. The chain links TRBV15 to TRBJ1-4, with D maybe TRBD1 (5 bases). This receptor was taken from a human donor in good health. Sequencing was carried out using naive CD4+ T cells from PBMCs. Subset noted: naive CD4+ T cells isolated by negative enrichment. CDR3 residues: CATSRDRAGTNEKLFF. CDR3 in DNA: TGTGCCACCAGCAGAGATCGGGCAGGGACTAATGAAAAACTGTTTTTT.